The T cell receptor (beta chain) under discussion was sequenced for a study of shared clonotypes between healthy human individuals. Study background: CD4 naive cells filled three plates per donor, CD4 memory three, CD8 naive two and CD8 memory one. Study-level findings and limits: Of the naive CD4 clonotypes, around 5% were shared across a few donors. Generation of non-shared clonotypes was less probable than generation of clonotypes shared by all four donors.

Here immunoSEQ multiplex PCR was the method, and the copy in TCRdb shows in-frame clones only, minus some. The table lists 1.6 million or so clones, approximately 98.5% of them singletons. With 0 bases clipped from V and 4 bases from J, the junction kept 13 bases outside the gene matches. From germline, CDR1 is SGHNT and CDR2 YENEEA. This CDR3 is built from 20 residues. As to this clone: Its target is unknown.

This rearrangement joins TRBV11-3 to TRBJ2-1; 12 bases are shared with TRBD2. Sequenced input: naive CD4+ T cells sorted from blood. Subset here: CD45RA+ positively selected. This receptor was identified in a man in his thirties or forties in good health. The chain's CDR3 is CASSLDTRASGRAEYNEQFF. The CDR3 nucleotides are TGTGCCAGCAGCTTAGATACCAGGGCTAGCGGGAGGGCGGAGTACAATGAGCAGTTCTTC.